This T cell receptor (beta chain) was identified during a study of CD8 T cells in ankylosing spondylitis. Notes on the study in general: Relatively rare in peripheral blood, disease-linked clones were also CD8+. One TCR beta motif, made up of several highly homologous variants, appeared characteristic of ankylosing spondylitis blood. Some motif variants were previously reported in reactive arthritis synovial fluid and blood.

MiXCR, run by TCRdb on the 5' RACE reads, gives a single entry per CDR3 protein. The data hold roughly 700,000 distinct CDR3 sequences, with around 20% observed a single time. Trimming took 0 bases from V and 3 from J, leaving 17 bases between them. Germline CDR1 and CDR2: LGHNA and YSLEER. This CDR3 contains 17 residues. In regard to this clonotype: No antigen is known for it.

Specimen: blood, either unsorted or a sorted T cell fraction (not recorded which). The V and J genes are TRBV4-3 and TRBJ2-5; no firm D call. The sequence came from a male donor with ankylosing spondylitis. The CDR3 loop reads CASSQDLSWSPKETQYF. The CDR3 DNA reads as TGCGCCAGCAGCCAAGATTTGTCGTGGAGTCCCAAAGAGACCCAGTACTTC.